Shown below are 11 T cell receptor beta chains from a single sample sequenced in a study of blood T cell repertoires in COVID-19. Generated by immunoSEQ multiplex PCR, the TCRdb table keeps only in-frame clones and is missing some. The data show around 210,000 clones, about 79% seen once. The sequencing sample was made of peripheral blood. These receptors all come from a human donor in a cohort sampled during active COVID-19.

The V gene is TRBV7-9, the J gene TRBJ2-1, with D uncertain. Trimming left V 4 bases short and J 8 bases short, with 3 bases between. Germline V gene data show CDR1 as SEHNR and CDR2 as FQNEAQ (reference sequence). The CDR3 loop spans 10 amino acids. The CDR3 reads CASSSYEQFF. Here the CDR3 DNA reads TGTGCCAGCAGCTCCTATGAGCAGTTCTTC.

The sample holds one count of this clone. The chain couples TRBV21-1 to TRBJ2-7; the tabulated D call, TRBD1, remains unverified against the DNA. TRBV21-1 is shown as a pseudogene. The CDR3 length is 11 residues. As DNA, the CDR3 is TGTGCCAGCGACAGCTCCTACGAGCAGTACTTC. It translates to CASDSSYEQYF.

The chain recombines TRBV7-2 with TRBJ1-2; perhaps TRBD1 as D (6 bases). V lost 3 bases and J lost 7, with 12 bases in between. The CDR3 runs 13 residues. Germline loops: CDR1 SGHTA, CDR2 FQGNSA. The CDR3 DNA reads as TGTGCCAGCAGCTTCACAGGGATAAGTGGCTACACCTTC. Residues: CASSFTGISGYTF.

The CDR3 is CASSQYFSASNTGELFF. DNA of the CDR3: TGCGCCAGCAGCCAGTACTTTAGCGCATCGAACACCGGGGAGCTGTTTTTT. This chain joins TRBV4-1 and TRBJ2-2; TRBD2 is a possible D gene (5 bases). From germline, CDR1 is MGHRA and CDR2 YSYEKL. Trimming removed 3 bases from V and 0 bases from J, with 14 bases in between. The CDR3 sequence is 17 residues long.

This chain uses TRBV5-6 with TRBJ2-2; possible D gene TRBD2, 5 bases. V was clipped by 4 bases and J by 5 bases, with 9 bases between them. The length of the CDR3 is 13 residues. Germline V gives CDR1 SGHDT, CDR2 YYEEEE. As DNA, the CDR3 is TGTGCCAGCAGCGCTAGGAGGACCGGGGAGCTGTTTTTT. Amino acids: CASSARRTGELFF.

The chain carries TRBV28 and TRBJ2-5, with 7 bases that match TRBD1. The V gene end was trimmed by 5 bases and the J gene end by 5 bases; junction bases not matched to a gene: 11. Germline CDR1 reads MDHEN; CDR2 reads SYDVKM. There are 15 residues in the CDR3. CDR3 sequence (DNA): TGTGCCAGCAGTCCCTCGACAGGGTGGATTGAGACCCAGTACTTC. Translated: CASSPSTGWIETQYF. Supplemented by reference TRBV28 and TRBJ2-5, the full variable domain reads DVKVTQSSRYLVKRTGEKVFLECVQDMDHENMFWYRQDPGLGLRLIYFSYDVKMKEKGDIPEGYSVSREKKERFSLILESASTNQTSMYLCASSPSTGWIETQYFGPGTRLLVL.

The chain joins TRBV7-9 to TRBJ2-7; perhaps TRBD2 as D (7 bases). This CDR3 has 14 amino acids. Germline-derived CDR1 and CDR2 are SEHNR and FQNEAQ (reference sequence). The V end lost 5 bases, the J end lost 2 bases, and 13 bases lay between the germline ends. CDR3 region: CASSIGGVPYEQYF. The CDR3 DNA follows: TGTGCCAGCAGCATAGGGGGGGTCCCCTACGAGCAGTACTTC.

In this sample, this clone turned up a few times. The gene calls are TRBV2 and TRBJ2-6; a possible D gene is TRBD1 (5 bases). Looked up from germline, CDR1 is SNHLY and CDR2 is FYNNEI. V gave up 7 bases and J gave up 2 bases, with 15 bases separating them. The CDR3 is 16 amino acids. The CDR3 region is CASIRELPAGANVLTF. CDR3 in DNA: TGTGCCAGCATCAGGGAACTCCCTGCTGGGGCCAACGTCCTGACTTTC.

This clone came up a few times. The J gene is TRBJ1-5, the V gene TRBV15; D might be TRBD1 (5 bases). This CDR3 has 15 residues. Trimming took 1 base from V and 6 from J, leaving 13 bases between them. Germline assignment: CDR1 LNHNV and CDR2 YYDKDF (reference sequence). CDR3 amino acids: CATSRAESGGQPQHF. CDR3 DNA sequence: TGTGCCACCAGCAGAGCAGAGAGCGGGGGTCAGCCCCAGCATTTT.

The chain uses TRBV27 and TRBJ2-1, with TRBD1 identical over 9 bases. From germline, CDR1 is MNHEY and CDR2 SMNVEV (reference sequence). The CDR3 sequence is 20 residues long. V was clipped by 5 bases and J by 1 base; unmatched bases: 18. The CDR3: CASSPLFTGRQGESYNEQFF. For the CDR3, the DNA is TGTGCCAGCAGTCCACTATTTACCGGGAGACAGGGGGAGTCCTACAATGAGCAGTTCTTC.

The CDR3 nucleotides are TGTGCCAGCAGAGGACAGGGCTCCAATCAGCCCCAGCATTTT. Amino acid sequence: CASRGQGSNQPQHF. V gene TRBV25-1 combines with J gene TRBJ1-5, with 8 bases identical to TRBD1. The CDR3 runs to 14 residues. V lost 6 bases and J lost 3; bases outside the gene matches: 4. Germline-derived CDR1 and CDR2 are MGHDK and SYGVNS.